The rows below give T cell receptor beta chains drawn from one sample of a study of blood T cells in healthy people across ages. TCRdb used MiXCR to reprocess the 5' RACE reads, holding one entry per CDR3 protein. The sample has over 1,300,000 distinct CDR3 sequences, 59% seen once. The sequenced sample consisted of blood. The receptors derive from a man aged 18 to 29 in good health. CDR3s include the opening cysteine and the closing phenylalanine or tryptophan. Clone size, where shown, is once, few, many, or a class for clones that have expanded.

.	TRBJ2-7	TRBV4-1	CASSLFTGQNYEQYF
.	TRBJ2-5	TRBV6-1	CASSEWLMGQETQYF
.	TRBJ2-3	TRBV10-3	CAITGQALDTQYF
few	TRBJ2-7	TRBV5-1	CASSLASTSGYEQYF
.	TRBJ2-5	TRBV27	CASSFFGGQQETQYF
few	TRBJ2-5	TRBV6-5	CASSYSRGRETSQETQYF
few	TRBJ2-5	TRBV29-1	CSVKGLASETQYF
.	TRBJ1-1	TRBV2	CASRARGTEAFF
many	TRBJ2-5	TRBV29-1	CSVGMDRQETQYF
.	TRBJ2-3	TRBV11-2	CASSFNYLVSGTDTQYF
.	TRBJ2-1	TRBV11-2	CASSLDFLGLPSNEQFF
.	TRBJ2-1	TRBV20-1	CSARGLVAYNEQFF
.	TRBJ2-7	TRBV5-1	CASSKDRDGAGEQYF
.	TRBJ1-6	TRBV11-2	CASSLGPRGSDNSPLHF
once	TRBJ2-5	TRBV7-9	CASSLVASRGETQYF
many	TRBJ2-7	TRBV12-3/TRBV12-4	CASSLGTPYEQYF